This TCR beta chain was captured in a study of shared clonotypes between healthy human individuals. Each PCR replicate from the sorted subsets contained around 0.2 ug DNA, which is around 30,000 T cell genomes. Only in-frame clones appear in the TCRdb table, and some are missing; sequencing was by immunoSEQ multiplex PCR. This sample has fewer than 2.5 million clones, with roughly 93% found just once. CD4+ cells were split into CD45RA+ naive and CD45RA-negative memory subsets. With 10 bases removed from V and 10 bases from J, the gap between germline ends came to 14 bases. Germline CDR1 is SNHLY and CDR2 is FYNNEI. The CDR3 extends over 11 amino acids. Concerning this clone: Antigen specificity is unknown.

General observations from the study: A few donors showed sharing of around 5.3% of naive CD4 clonotypes.

The rearrangement uses TRBV2 and TRBJ2-1; D remains ambiguous. This clonotype was obtained from a man aged 18 to 29 in good health. Some clones in this sample may be carry-over from other donors' samples. The sequenced sample consisted of naive CD4+ T cells from PBMCs. This sample's subset: CD45RA+ positively selected. The CDR3 sequence: CATEDDQEQFF. The CDR3 nucleotides read TGTGCCACCGAGGACGACCAGGAGCAGTTCTTC.